The source of this T cell receptor beta chain is a study of PD-L1 blockade in urothelial cancer. Study details: The study recovered a median of around 140,000 T cells per blood sample.

Time point of the sample: pretreatment peripheral blood. A total of 1 to 8 samples per patient were collected pretreatment and on-treatment. V gave up 1 base and J gave up 0 bases; unmatched junction bases: 14. Germline-derived CDR1 and CDR2 are LNHNV and YYDKDF (reference sequence). CDR3 length: 19 amino acids. The table came from immunoSEQ multiplex PCR; TCRdb's copy has only in-frame clones and leaves some out. The sample lists tens of thousands of clones; around four fifths were seen once. The V call is TRBV15, the J call TRBJ2-5; 7 bases are shared with TRBD1. The TCR originated in a man older than 75 with urothelial cancer. The material was PBMCs, obtained around atezolizumab (anti-PD-L1) treatment. CDR3 region: CATSRGGGSLGSYQETQYF. The CDR3 coding sequence is TGTGCCACCAGCAGAGGAGGGGGCAGTCTAGGGTCCTACCAAGAGACCCAGTACTTC.